One sample yielded the 6 T cell receptor beta chains listed below, sequenced in a study of T-cell reconstitution after alpha-beta-depleted transplantation in children. TCRbeta library preparation incorporated unique molecular identifiers. TCRdb processed the PCR reads anew with MiXCR; each CDR3 protein has one entry. The table shows approximately 980,000 distinct CDR3 sequences, with under 30% occurring only once. The sample was PBMCs, mostly from graft donor cells, taken 360 days after TCRalphabeta/CD19-depleted stem cell transplant. The receptors here all came from a boy less than two years old who had a stem cell transplant for SCID, so the T cells may come from the graft donor.

This chain joins TRBV20-1 and TRBJ2-7; 10 nucleotides match TRBD2. Germline V CDR1 and CDR2: DFQATT, SNEGSKA (reference sequence). The V and J ends lost 3 bases and 5 bases, in that order; junction bases with no gene match: 7. The CDR3 has 14 residues. The DNA for the CDR3 is TGCAGTGCTAGTTATAGCGGGGGGAATCACGAGCAGTACTTC. This gives the protein CSASYSGGNHEQYF.

The V and J genes are TRBV7-9 and TRBJ2-4; perhaps TRBD1 as D (6 bases). Trimming removed 5 bases from V and 0 bases from J, with 14 bases in between. The V gene's germline CDR1 is SEHNR and CDR2 FQNEAQ (reference sequence). This CDR3 has 16 amino acids. CDR3 coding DNA: TGTGCCAGCAGCCCTCCGGGACACGTAGCCAAAAACATTCAGTACTTC. It translates to CASSPPGHVAKNIQYF. Full variable domain (remainder filled in from reference TRBV7-9 and TRBJ2-4): DTGVSQNPRHKITKRGQNVTFRCDPISEHNRLYWYRQTLGQGPEFLTYFQNEAQLEKSRLLSDRFSAERPKGSFSTLEIQRTEQGDSAMYLCASSPPGHVAKNIQYFGAGTRLSVL.

This chain links TRBV9 with TRBJ2-7; no definite D call. The CDR3 is made up of 17 amino acids. Germline CDR1 and CDR2: SGDLS and YYNGEE. With 0 bases removed from V and 5 bases from J, the gap between germline ends came to 21 bases. CDR3 nucleotides: TGTGCCAGCAGCGTAGGACTGTTGGGTAGGCGAACGAACGAGCAGTACTTC. Protein sequence: CASSVGLLGRRTNEQYF.

This chain links TRBV18 with TRBJ2-7; TRBD1 aligns across 8 bases. Germline trimming cut 3 bases from V and 3 bases from J; bases unmatched to any gene: 4. Germline V gene lookup returns CDR1 KGHSH and CDR2 LQKENI. The CDR3 length is 14 residues. Here the CDR3 DNA reads TGTGCCAGCTCACCGGGACAGGCTATCTACGAGCAGTACTTC. It encodes CASSPGQAIYEQYF.

This clonotype was seen only a few times. The rearrangement joins TRBV7-2 to TRBJ2-5; perhaps TRBD2 as D (7 bases). Trimming shortened V by 5 bases and J by 10 bases, and 23 bases separated the two germline ends. The germline gives CDR1 SGHTA, CDR2 FQGNSA. This CDR3 is built from 15 residues. This CDR3 is CASSPERDTNKGQYF. CDR3 bases: TGTGCCAGCAGCCCTGAGCGGGACACTAATAAAGGCCAGTACTTC. The full variable domain, with the rest looked up from reference TRBV7-2 and TRBJ2-5, is GAGVSQSPSNKVTEKGKDVELRCDPISGHTALYWYRQSLGQGLEFLIYFQGNSAPDKSGLPSDRFSAERTGGSVSTLTIQRTQQEDSAVYLCASSPERDTNKGQYFGPGTRLLVL.

The CDR3: CASSIATYEQYF. For the CDR3, the DNA is TGTGCCAGCAGTATCGCGACCTACGAGCAGTACTTC. The rearrangement joins TRBV2 to TRBJ2-7; no definite D call. There are 12 residues in the CDR3. The V and J ends lost 5 bases and 2 bases respectively, with 7 bases between them. CDR1 and CDR2 from the germline V gene are SNHLY and FYNNEI.